This T cell receptor (beta chain) emerged from a study of vaccination and CD4 T cells after COVID-19. Notes on this clonotype: What it binds is not known.

Sequencing of the DNA from cultured CD4+ T cells was carried out with the Oncomine TCR Beta short-read assay. Each CDR3 protein gets one entry after TCRdb re-called the PCR reads with MiXCR. This sample has 9,500 to 13,000 distinct CDR3 sequences, with about 51% found just once. Treatment indicated: approximately 10-day PBMC culture with coronavirus spike peptide pools or control peptides (ViraFEST assay). The V gene end was trimmed by 6 bases and the J gene end by 4 bases; junction bases not matched to a gene: 14. CDR3 length: 16 amino acids. The germline V gene encodes CDR1 MNHNS and CDR2 SASEGT. The TCR sequence derives from a human donor who had recovered from COVID-19. Sequenced input: CD4+ T cells from blood, cultured in vitro. V gene TRBV6-1 combines with J gene TRBJ2-7; TRBD2 matches at 8 bases. The CDR3 DNA reads TGTGCCAGCAGCCCACTTGGACCGGGGGGGCAATACGAGCAGTACTTC. Its translation: CASSPLGPGGQYEQYF.